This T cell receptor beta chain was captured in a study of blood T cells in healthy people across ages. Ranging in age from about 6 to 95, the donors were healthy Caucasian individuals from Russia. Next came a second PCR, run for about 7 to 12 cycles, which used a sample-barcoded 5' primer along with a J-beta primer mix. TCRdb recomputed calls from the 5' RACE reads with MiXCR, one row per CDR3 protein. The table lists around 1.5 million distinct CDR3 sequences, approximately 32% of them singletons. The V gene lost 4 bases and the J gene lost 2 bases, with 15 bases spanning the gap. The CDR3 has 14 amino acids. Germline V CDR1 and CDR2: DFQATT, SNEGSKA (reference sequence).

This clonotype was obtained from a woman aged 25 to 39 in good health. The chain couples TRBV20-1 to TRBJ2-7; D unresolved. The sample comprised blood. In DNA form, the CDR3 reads TGCAGTGCTACCCTCCTGGCGACACCCTACGAGCAGTACTTC. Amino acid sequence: CSATLLATPYEQYF.